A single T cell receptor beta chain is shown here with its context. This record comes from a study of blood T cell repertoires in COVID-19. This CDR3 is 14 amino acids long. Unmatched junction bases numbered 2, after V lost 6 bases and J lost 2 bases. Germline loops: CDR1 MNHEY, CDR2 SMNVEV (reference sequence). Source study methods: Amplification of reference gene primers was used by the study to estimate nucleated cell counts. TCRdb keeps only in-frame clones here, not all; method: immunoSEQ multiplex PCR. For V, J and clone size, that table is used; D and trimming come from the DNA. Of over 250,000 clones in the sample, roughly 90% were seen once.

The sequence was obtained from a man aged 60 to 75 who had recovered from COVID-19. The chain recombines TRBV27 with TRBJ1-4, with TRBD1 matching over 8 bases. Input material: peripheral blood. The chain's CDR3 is CASSRGRTNEKLFF. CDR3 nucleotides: TGTGCCAGCAGCAGGGGGCGGACTAATGAAAAACTGTTTTTT.